The present entry profiles one TCR beta chain with its context. This sample is drawn from a study of blood T cell repertoires in COVID-19. Overall study: The study drew acute and convalescent COVID-19 samples from the United States, Italy and Spain. T cells, B-cell-depleted T cells, or PBMCs provided the cDNA or gDNA that served as material.

The J segment lost 4 bases and the V segment lost 4 bases, leaving 7 bases of the junction unmatched. The CDR3 length is 15 residues. Germline values: CDR1 LGHDT, CDR2 YNNKEL (reference sequence). In the study's own analysis: For nucleated cells, counts were estimated from reference gene primer amplification. Profiling relied on immunoSEQ multiplex PCR, and the TCRdb table lists in-frame clones only, not all of them. Clonal size and the V and J genes are those of that table, whereas D and trimming came from the DNA. The data show 200,000 to 250,000 clones, approximately 84% seen once. The sample was peripheral blood. The chain uses TRBV3-1 (or the pseudogene TRBV3-2) and TRBJ2-1; 7 nucleotides agree with TRBD1. This sequence was found in a woman older than 75 with acute or convalescent COVID-19. The CDR3, as DNA: TGTGCCAGCAGCCCCCGGCCAGGGGGTTACAATGAGCAGTTCTTC. Its protein product is CASSPRPGGYNEQFF.